These 23 T cell receptor beta chains share one sample of origin, sequenced in a study of blood T cell repertoires in COVID-19 (dated by TCRdb to the early 2020s). The library came from the immunoSEQ multiplex PCR assay. TCRdb stores this immuneACCESS table with in-frame sequences only. Part of the clones is absent; in the studies checked, under half of the shortfall reflects unresolved V genes, and no reason is known for the rest. The sample table shows roughly 120,000 clones, and 85% are seen once. The top ten clonotypes cover approximately 11% of the sample. Specimen: peripheral blood. These receptors were collected from an elderly man with acute or convalescent COVID-19.

This clone was picked up one time. The rearrangement joins TRBV28 to TRBJ2-7, with 7 bases fitting TRBD1. The CDR3 has 16 residues. Trimming removed 6 bases from V and 0 bases from J; junction bases left unmatched: 11. Germline CDR1 reads MDHEN; CDR2 reads SYDVKM. Written as DNA, the CDR3 is TGTGCCAGCAGGCACAGGGGCCCCCTTAGCTCCTACGAGCAGTACTTC. This gives the protein CASRHRGPLSSYEQYF.

This clone showed up just a few times. V and J are TRBV5-1 and TRBJ1-3; no clear D gene. V was trimmed by 9 bases and J by 2 bases, leaving 9 bases between them. In germline, CDR1 is SGHRS, CDR2 YFSETQ. The CDR3 consists of 12 residues. The CDR3 DNA reads as TGCGCCACCACACCGCCTGGAAACACCATATATTTT. Its translation: CATTPPGNTIYF. Filled out from reference TRBV5-1 and TRBJ1-3, the complete variable domain reads KAGVTQTPRYLIKTRGQQVTLSCSPISGHRSVSWYQQTPGQGLQFLFEYFSETQRNKGNFPGRFSGRQFSNSRSEMNVSTLELGDSALYLCATTPPGNTIYFGEGSWLTVV.

The rearrangement joins TRBV5-6 to TRBJ1-2; maybe TRBD1 (5 bases). The CDR3 contains 15 residues. Trimming stripped 6 bases from V and 4 bases from J, with 19 bases between. Germline CDR1 is SGHDT and CDR2 is YYEEEE. The CDR3 DNA reads as TGTGCCAGCACCCTTGGGGGACTAGAGGCCTATGGCTACACCTTC. This sequence encodes CASTLGGLEAYGYTF.

The chain is built from TRBV11-2 and TRBJ2-5; 12 nucleotides align to TRBD2. Germline V gene lookup returns CDR1 SGHAT and CDR2 FQNNGV. The length of the CDR3 is 16 residues. J lost 5 bases, V lost 1 base, and 5 bases had no gene match. CDR3 DNA: TGTGCCAGCAGCTTAGCCCTAGCGGGGGGGCAGGAGACCCAGTACTTC. Protein sequence: CASSLALAGGQETQYF.

On this clone: The same CDR3 also results from other DNA sequences found in this sample. The chain links TRBV18 to TRBJ1-6, with TRBD1 as a possible D gene (6 bases). CDR1 is KGHSH, CDR2 LQKENI, per germline. Trimming took 5 bases from V and 6 from J, leaving 11 bases between them. CDR3 length equals 14 residues. The CDR3 loop reads CASSTTGGNSPLHF. The CDR3 nucleotides read TGTGCCAGCTCAACGACAGGCGGTAATTCACCCCTCCACTTT. Full variable domain (rest looked up from reference TRBV18 and TRBJ1-6): NAGVMQNPRHLVRRRGQEARLRCSPMKGHSHVYWYRQLPEEGLKFMVYLQKENIIDESGMPKERFSAEFPKEGPSILRIQQVVRGDSAAYFCASSTTGGNSPLHFGNGTRLTVT.

The chain combines TRBV28 with TRBJ1-3, with TRBD1 matching over 10 bases. In germline, CDR1 is MDHEN, CDR2 SYDVKM. The CDR3 is made up of 17 amino acids. Trimming at V came to 2 bases and at J to 4 bases, leaving 8 bases not matched to a gene. The CDR3: CASSLPRQGATGNTIYF. CDR3 nucleotide sequence: TGTGCCAGCAGTTTACCCAGACAGGGGGCGACCGGAAACACCATATATTTT.

The chain employs TRBV9 and TRBJ1-3; TRBD1 might be the D (5 bases). Germline CDR1 reads SGDLS; CDR2 reads YYNGEE. The CDR3 has 15 amino acids. Trimming stripped 0 bases from V and 1 base from J, with 8 bases between. Written as DNA, the CDR3 is TGTGCCAGCAGCGTAGTTTCAGGGTCTGGAAACACCATATATTTT. Protein sequence: CASSVVSGSGNTIYF.

J is TRBJ2-1 and V is TRBV7-8, with 11 bases fitting TRBD2. The CDR3 runs to 15 residues. With V trimmed by 4 bases and J by 2 bases, 1 base remained unmatched. Per the germline V gene, CDR1 is SGHVS and CDR2 is FQNEAQ. The CDR3 loop is CASSSTSGAYNEQFF. In DNA, the CDR3 is TGTGCCAGCAGCTCGACTAGCGGGGCCTACAATGAGCAGTTCTTC.

The V call is TRBV5-4, the J call TRBJ2-7; 10 nucleotides line up with TRBD1. Germline trimming cut 4 bases from V and 2 bases from J; bases unmatched to any gene: 6. This CDR3 has 15 residues. Germline V gene sequence: CDR1 SGHNT, CDR2 YYREEE (reference sequence). The CDR3 loop is CASSQVGQGAYEQYF. DNA for the CDR3: TGTGCCAGCAGCCAAGTAGGACAGGGGGCCTACGAGCAGTACTTC.

The chain recombines TRBV18 with TRBJ1-1; 7 bases line up with TRBD1. V shed 5 bases and J 5 bases; nucleotides not matched to a gene: 5. This CDR3 spans 13 amino acids. Germline V gene sequence: CDR1 KGHSH, CDR2 LQKENI. The CDR3 coding sequence is TGTGCCAGCTCAGCAGGGGGAATTACTGAAGCTTTCTTT. The encoded protein is CASSAGGITEAFF.

The chain has TRBV4-2 and TRBJ1-4, with 7 bases aligning to TRBD1. J gave up 3 bases and V 3 bases, and 1 base lay outside the gene matches. The CDR3 has 14 residues. The germline V gene encodes CDR1 LGHNA and CDR2 YNFKEQ. The chain's CDR3 is CASSQGQPNEKLFF. Written as DNA, the CDR3 is TGTGCCAGCAGCCAGGGACAGCCTAATGAAAAACTGTTTTTT.

The CDR3 spells CASSSTYEQYF. CDR3 in DNA: TGTGCCAGCAGTAGCACCTACGAGCAGTACTTC. V gene TRBV2 combines with J gene TRBJ2-7; D is ambiguous. V lost 5 bases and J lost 2, with 4 bases in between. Germline V CDR1 and CDR2: SNHLY, FYNNEI. CDR3 length equals 11 residues.

V is TRBV5-1 and J is TRBJ1-2; D is perhaps TRBD1 (6 bases). Deletions cut 7 bases from V and 2 bases from J, with 12 bases between. CDR1 and CDR2 (germline): SGHRS, YFSETQ. The CDR3 is made up of 13 amino acids. The chain's CDR3 is CASSTGSNYGYTF. CDR3 coding DNA: TGCGCCAGCTCCACAGGGTCCAACTATGGCTACACCTTC.

This chain connects TRBV19 to TRBJ1-5; D is unclear. From germline, CDR1 is LNHDA and CDR2 SQIVND (reference sequence). This CDR3 is built from 15 residues. V was clipped by 5 bases and J by 5 bases, with 16 bases between them. CDR3 in amino acids: CASSPAQLGYQPQHF. DNA of the CDR3: TGTGCCAGTAGTCCGGCACAGCTTGGGTATCAGCCCCAGCATTTT. The full variable domain, completed using reference TRBV19 and TRBJ1-5, is DGGITQSPKYLFRKEGQNVTLSCEQNLNHDAMYWYRQDPGQGLRLIYYSQIVNDFQKGDIAEGYSVSREKKESFPLTVTSAQKNPTAFYLCASSPAQLGYQPQHFGDGTRLSIL.

V usage is TRBV7-9 and J usage is TRBJ2-2; D remains ambiguous. V lost 5 bases, J lost 7 bases, and 2 bases lay in between. Looked up from germline, CDR1 is SEHNR and CDR2 is FQNEAQ (reference sequence). The CDR3 has 10 residues. CDR3 sequence (DNA): TGTGCCAGCAGCCGCGGGGAGCTGTTTTTT. Translated: CASSRGELFF.

The V call is TRBV15, the J call TRBJ2-1; perhaps TRBD2 as D (5 bases). V lost 0 bases to trimming and J lost 8 bases, with 17 bases between them. The germline V gene has CDR1 LNHNV and CDR2 YYDKDF (reference sequence). The CDR3 consists of 16 residues. The CDR3 nucleotides are TGTGCCACCAGCAGAGATCACGGTAGGTCCGGGGATGAGCAGTTCTTC. Its translation is CATSRDHGRSGDEQFF.

This chain connects TRBV29-1 to TRBJ2-1, with no clear D. CDR1 is SQVTM and CDR2 is ANQGSEA in the germline V gene. The CDR3 is 14 amino acids. Trimming shortened V by 4 bases and J by 0 bases, and 10 bases separated the two germline ends. The CDR3, as DNA: TGCAGCGTTGCGTCCTACAGCTCCTACAATGAGCAGTTCTTC. Protein product: CSVASYSSYNEQFF.

The chain couples TRBV10-3 to TRBJ1-3; TRBD1 might be the D (5 bases). V lost 6 bases and J lost 8, with 8 bases in between. The V gene's germline CDR1 is ENHRY and CDR2 SYGVKD. The CDR3 totals 11 residues. The CDR3 DNA reads TGTGCCATCAGCGGAGGGGACACCATATATTTT. Encoded protein: CAISGGDTIYF.

The chain has TRBV10-3 and TRBJ2-2; TRBD2 matches 10 bases. V gave up 2 bases and J gave up 6 bases; unmatched junction bases: 6. This CDR3 spans 16 amino acids. The germline V gene encodes CDR1 ENHRY and CDR2 SYGVKD. The CDR3 is CAISEGASGSPGELFF. The CDR3 DNA reads TGTGCCATCAGTGAGGGGGCTAGCGGGAGTCCCGGGGAGCTGTTTTTT.

This sequence joins TRBV9 and TRBJ2-2; possible D gene TRBD1, 6 bases. Trimming removed 0 bases from V and 4 bases from J, with 10 bases in between. The CDR3 sequence is 15 residues long. CDR1 SGDLS and CDR2 YYNGEE come from the germline V gene. CDR3 loop: CASSVDTGPTGELFF. For the CDR3, the DNA is TGTGCCAGCAGCGTAGATACAGGGCCCACCGGGGAGCTGTTTTTT.

The chain recombines TRBV7-3 with TRBJ2-1; TRBD1 agrees at 9 bases. The length of the CDR3 is 17 residues. With V trimmed by 1 base and J by 3 bases, 7 bases remained unmatched. In germline, CDR1 is SGHTA, CDR2 FQGTGA. The CDR3 is CASSLKVGTGYYNEQFF. In DNA, the CDR3 is TGTGCCAGCAGCTTAAAGGTCGGGACAGGGTACTACAATGAGCAGTTCTTC.

The chain uses TRBV6-2 or TRBV6-3 and TRBJ1-2; 8 positions match TRBD1. CDR1 and CDR2 from the germline V gene are MNHEY and SVGEGT. V was pared by 5 bases and J by 2 bases, with 4 bases of the junction left unmatched. CDR3 size: 14 residues. CDR3 bases: TGTGCCAGCAGTCCAAGGACAGGGAACTATGGCTACACCTTC. Translating gives CASSPRTGNYGYTF.

The rearrangement uses TRBV9 and TRBJ1-2, with D possibly matching TRBD1 (5 bases). Germline V gene data show CDR1 as SGDLS and CDR2 as YYNGEE. The V end was cut by 6 bases, the J end by 7 bases, with 22 bases between. CDR3 length: 15 amino acids. This CDR3 is CASTLSRGGGTGYTF. CDR3 DNA sequence: TGTGCCAGCACTCTGAGCCGGGGGGGAGGTACTGGCTACACCTTC.